These T cell receptor beta chains were read from a single sample in a study of cytomegalovirus exposure and HLA in healthy donors. The protocol was immunoSEQ multiplex PCR, while the TCRdb copy is restricted to in-frame clones and leaves out a portion. In the table there are about 200,000 clones, around 83% of which are singletons. The source material was PBMCs. These receptors originate from a woman between 35 and 50 years old in good health and CMV-seronegative. Each CDR3 is given with its conserved first and last residue. The D gene is left open where the match is weak. Clone size is given for some rows only: seen once, a few or many times, or a class if the clone is expanded.

D	V	J	size	DNA	CDR3
TRBD2	TRBV30	TRBJ2-1	NA	TGTGCCTGGAGTAGACTAGCGGGATTTACTGAGCAGTTCTTC	CAWSRLAGFTEQFF
NA	TRBV30	TRBJ2-7	NA	TGTGCCTGGAGCTCGGGGGTCGGGGTTTCCGAGCAGTACTTC	CAWSSGVGVSEQYF
NA	TRBV15	TRBJ1-2	NA	TGTGCCACCAGCAGAGATCAGGTGACAACGTACTATGGCTACACCTTC	CATSRDQVTTYYGYTF
NA	TRBV18	TRBJ1-1	NA	TGTGCCAGCTCACCAGGGGGCAAGAACACTGAAGCTTTCTTT	CASSPGGKNTEAFF
TRBD2	TRBV4-1	TRBJ2-7	once	TGCGCCAGCAGCCAAGAGGAGCGGGATTCGGCTGAGCAGTACTTC	CASSQEERDSAEQYF
NA	TRBV7-9	TRBJ1-3	once	TGTGCCAGCAGCTTAAGGCACAGGGCTAATGGAAACACCATATATTTT	CASSLRHRANGNTIYF
NA	TRBV18	TRBJ2-7	NA	TGTGCCAGCTCACCGACCAACAGGGTGTCGGGCGAGCAGTACTTC	CASSPTNRVSGEQYF
TRBD2	TRBV5-1	TRBJ2-2	NA	TGCGCCAGCAGCGGGTTAGCGGGGTCGCGGACCGGGGAGCTGTTTTTT	CASSGLAGSRTGELFF
NA	TRBV2	TRBJ1-5	NA	TGTGCCAGCCAAAAAGCGTACTCACAACCGCCCCAGCATTTT	CASQKAYSQPPQHF
NA	TRBV18	TRBJ1-5	NA	TGTGCCAGCTCACAGAGTAGCAATCAGCCCCAGCATTTT	CASSQSSNQPQHF
TRBD2	TRBV7-9	TRBJ2-3	NA	TGTGCCAGCAGCCCCACCGGGACTAGCGGGAGAAGCGCAGATACGCAGTATTTT	CASSPTGTSGRSADTQYF
TRBD1	TRBV6-5	TRBJ2-7	once	TGTGCCAGCAGTTACTTCCGGGACAGCGACTACGAGCAGTACTTC	CASSYFRDSDYEQYF
NA	TRBV10-3	TRBJ2-3	NA	TGTGCCATCAGTGAGCGGAGTTCTAGCACAGATACGCAGTATTTT	CAISERSSSTDTQYF
TRBD2	TRBV7-3	TRBJ2-3	NA	TGTGCCAGCAGCCCCAGACTAGCGGGGCCAGGAGATACGCAGTATTTT	CASSPRLAGPGDTQYF
TRBD1	TRBV6-6	TRBJ2-7	NA	TGTGCCAGCAGTTCATCCGGGACAGGGTCGGTCGAGCAGTACTTC	CASSSSGTGSVEQYF
NA	TRBV4-2	TRBJ2-7	NA	TGTGCCAGCAGCCAAGGTTTTAGCTACGAGCAGTACTTC	CASSQGFSYEQYF
NA	TRBV27	TRBJ2-1	NA	TGTGCCAGCAGTTCGTTGTACAATGAGCAGTTCTTC	CASSSLYNEQFF
NA	TRBV21-1	TRBJ2-5	NA	TGTGCCAGCAGCAAGACTAGCGGGCTCCAAGAGACCCAGTACTTC	CASSKTSGLQETQYF
NA	TRBV18	TRBJ1-1	NA	TGTGCCAGCTCACGACAGCAGGATAACACTGAAGCTTTCTTT	CASSRQQDNTEAFF
TRBD2	TRBV5-1	TRBJ2-3	NA	TGCGCCAGCAGCTTGGTGGCCGGACTAGGAGGAGATACGCAGTATTTT	CASSLVAGLGGDTQYF
NA	TRBV7-8	TRBJ2-3	NA	TGTGCCAGCATGGGGTGGGGAGTTGCAGATACGCAGTATTTT	CASMGWGVADTQYF
NA	TRBV19	TRBJ2-5	NA	TGTGCCAGTAGTGGGGTCCCGGGGGAGACCCAGTACTTC	CASSGVPGETQYF
NA	TRBV7-9	TRBJ2-3	NA	TGTGCCAGCAGCTCTGGGACAATAGCTAGCACAGATACGCAGTATTTT	CASSSGTIASTDTQYF
TRBD1	TRBV7-6	TRBJ2-7	once	TGTGCCAGCAGCTTAGTTGCCGGGACAGCAACCAACGAGCAGTACTTC	CASSLVAGTATNEQYF
TRBD1	TRBV7-8	TRBJ1-5	NA	TGTGCCAGCAGCGGACAGGGATTGAGCAATCAGCCCCAGCATTTT	CASSGQGLSNQPQHF
NA	TRBV18	TRBJ2-2	NA	TGTGCCAGCTCACCACTCGGGGAGACCGGGGAGCTGTTTTTT	CASSPLGETGELFF
TRBD2	TRBV11-2	TRBJ2-1	NA	TGTGCCAGCAGCACTGGACTAGCTTACGAGCAGTTCTTC	CASSTGLAYEQFF
TRBD2	TRBV6-5	TRBJ2-7	NA	TGTGCCAGCAGTTACTCGACTAGCGGGAGATACGAGCAGTACTTC	CASSYSTSGRYEQYF
TRBD2	TRBV15	TRBJ2-5	NA	TGTGCCACCAGCAGAGATCGAGGGGCTAGCGGCCAAGAGACCCAGTACTTC	CATSRDRGASGQETQYF